The 10 T cell receptor beta chains given below trace back to one sample, sequenced in a study of cytomegalovirus exposure and HLA in healthy donors. PCR used 60 Vbeta primers and 13 Jbeta primers. Profiling relied on immunoSEQ multiplex PCR, and the TCRdb table lists in-frame clones only, not all of them. The sample yields over 35,000 clones, approximately 80% seen once. The sequenced sample consisted of PBMCs. The receptors were sampled from a man aged 30 to 39 in good health and CMV-seronegative.

J is TRBJ2-3 and V is TRBV27; possible D gene TRBD2, 6 bases. This CDR3 is 15 amino acids long. The germline V gene encodes CDR1 MNHEY and CDR2 SMNVEV (reference sequence). V lost 4 bases and J 8 bases, leaving 19 bases between the germline ends. This chain's CDR3 is CASSYDGRGSRTQYF. In DNA, the CDR3 is TGTGCCAGCAGTTATGACGGGAGAGGGAGTCGTACGCAGTATTTT.

The chain couples TRBV19 to TRBJ2-2, with D possibly matching TRBD1 (5 bases). The CDR3 loop spans 16 amino acids. V dropped 5 bases and J dropped 4 bases, with 17 bases sitting between them. Germline CDR1 and CDR2: LNHDA and SQIVND (reference sequence). The CDR3 region has the DNA TGTGCCAGTAGTCTGGCAGACACAGGCCCCACCGGGGAGCTGTTTTTT. Translating gives CASSLADTGPTGELFF.

The rearrangement uses TRBV2 and TRBJ2-2; perhaps TRBD2 as D (5 bases). V was clipped by 4 bases and J by 6 bases, with 18 bases between them. CDR3 length: 16 amino acids. From germline, CDR1 is SNHLY and CDR2 FYNNEI. The DNA for the CDR3 is TGTGCCAGCAGTGCGGGGTGGTCGACCCCCGCCGGGGAGCTGTTTTTT. It specifies CASSAGWSTPAGELFF.

V and J are TRBV28 and TRBJ2-6; D unresolved. Germline-derived CDR1 and CDR2 are MDHEN and SYDVKM. CDR3 length: 13 amino acids. The germline V and J ends were trimmed by 5 bases and 2 bases, with 4 bases remaining between them. The CDR3 DNA reads as TGTGCCAGCAGTACTCCTGGGGCCAACGTCCTGACTTTC. This gives the protein CASSTPGANVLTF. Complete variable domain (other parts from reference TRBV28 and TRBJ2-6): DVKVTQSSRYLVKRTGEKVFLECVQDMDHENMFWYRQDPGLGLRLIYFSYDVKMKEKGDIPEGYSVSREKKERFSLILESASTNQTSMYLCASSTPGANVLTFGAGSRLTVL.

The chain employs TRBV28 and TRBJ2-7; TRBD1 matches 7 bases. V lost 3 bases, J lost 4 bases, and 9 bases stayed unmatched. The CDR3 loop spans 15 amino acids. Per germline, CDR1 MDHEN and CDR2 SYDVKM. CDR3 sequence reads: CASSFPQTGSYEQYF. As DNA, the CDR3 is TGTGCCAGCAGTTTTCCCCAGACAGGGTCATACGAGCAGTACTTC.

This chain joins TRBV9 and TRBJ2-5, with D maybe TRBD1 (6 bases). This CDR3 spans 14 amino acids. V was shortened by 0 bases and J by 2 bases, with 8 bases between the two germline ends. Germline V gene lookup returns CDR1 SGDLS and CDR2 YYNGEE. DNA of the CDR3: TGTGCCAGCAGCGTAGCTCAGGGGCAAGAGACCCAGTACTTC. Encoded protein: CASSVAQGQETQYF.

Comment on this clone: Other DNA sequences from this sample encode an identical CDR3 as well. The chain combines TRBV28 with TRBJ1-3; D remains ambiguous. This CDR3 comprises 14 residues. Trimming shortened V by 3 bases and J by 0 bases, and 6 bases separated the two germline ends. Germline loops: CDR1 MDHEN, CDR2 SYDVKM. The CDR3 reads CASSLGGSGNTIYF. The DNA of the CDR3 is TGTGCCAGCAGTTTGGGAGGCTCTGGAAACACCATATATTTT.

V and J are TRBV7-6 and TRBJ1-5; 10 bases are a match to TRBD1. Unmatched junction bases numbered 10, after V lost 5 bases and J lost 6 bases. This CDR3 spans 16 amino acids. Germline CDR1 and CDR2: SGHVS and FNYEAQ. The CDR3 spells CASSPRQGAVGQPQHF. CDR3 in DNA: TGTGCCAGCAGCCCACGACAGGGGGCAGTTGGTCAGCCCCAGCATTTT.

This chain links TRBV6-1 with TRBJ2-5, with 9 bases fitting TRBD1. The germline gives CDR1 MNHNS, CDR2 SASEGT. The V gene end was trimmed by 5 bases and the J gene end by 4 bases; junction bases not matched to a gene: 8. This CDR3 is built from 15 residues. This CDR3 reads CASSQQTGGIETQYF. As DNA, the CDR3 is TGTGCCAGCAGTCAGCAGACAGGGGGGATAGAGACCCAGTACTTC.

This rearrangement joins TRBV18 to TRBJ1-5; D is unresolved. There are 15 residues in the CDR3. V dropped 2 bases and J dropped 0 bases, with 8 bases sitting between them. CDR1 and CDR2 (germline): KGHSH, LQKENI. CDR3 sequence (DNA): TGTGCCAGCTCACCAGTAGGGAGTAGCAATCAGCCCCAGCATTTT. Its translation is CASSPVGSSNQPQHF.